These T cell receptor beta chains were read from a single sample in a study of a mutant IDH1 vaccine in newly diagnosed glioma. The repertoire was sequenced with immunoSEQ multiplex PCR; TCRdb's copy has only in-frame clones and lacks some. The profile shows tens of thousands of clones, roughly 80% of them singletons. Here the sequenced sample was PBMCs, taken from a glioma patient treated with radiotherapy, temozolomide or both. All receptors come from a man younger than 35 with glioma. Each CDR3 is given with its conserved first and last residue. D genes are given only for firm matches. A clone size is listed for some rows: how often the clone was seen (once, few, many), or a class if it is expanded.

>TRBD1|NA|TRBV5-4|TRBJ2-1
CASSLGQGAYNEQFF
TGTGCCAGCAGCTTGGGGCAGGGGGCGTACAATGAGCAGTTCTTC
>NA|NA|TRBV7-6|TRBJ1-6
CASSLSGYEGHSPLHF
TGTGCCAGCAGCTTGTCGGGTTATGAGGGACATTCACCCCTCCACTTT
>TRBD1|NA|TRBV9|TRBJ1-1
CASSSRGEAFF
TGTGCCAGCAGCTCCAGGGGGGAAGCTTTCTTT
>TRBD1|NA|TRBV2|TRBJ1-5
CASLGQHNQPQHF
TGTGCCAGCTTGGGACAGCACAATCAGCCCCAGCATTTT
>NA|few|TRBV5-5|TRBJ2-6
CASSPVGVSGANVLTF
TGTGCCAGCAGTCCGGTCGGGGTGTCTGGGGCCAACGTCCTGACTTTC
>NA|few|TRBV27|TRBJ1-5
CATQPANSNQPQHF
TGTGCCACCCAGCCGGCGAATAGCAATCAGCCCCAGCATTTT
>NA|few|TRBV4-2|TRBJ2-2
CASSQEPANTGELFF
TGTGCCAGCAGCCAAGAACCAGCGAACACCGGGGAGCTGTTTTTT
>NA|NA|TRBV5-4|TRBJ1-1
CASSLEGVARNTEAFF
TGTGCCAGCAGCTTGGAAGGGGTAGCTCGGAACACTGAAGCTTTCTTT
>NA|NA|TRBV6-5|TRBJ1-2
CASMDGGFYGYTF
TGTGCCAGCATGGACGGGGGCTTCTATGGCTACACCTTC
>NA|NA|TRBV30|TRBJ1-6
CAWSVRQRINSPLHF
TGTGCCTGGAGTGTTCGACAGAGGATTAATTCACCCCTCCACTTT
>NA|many|TRBV4-1|TRBJ1-2
CASSQDNGFNYGYTF
TGCGCCAGCAGCCAAGATAACGGTTTCAACTATGGCTACACCTTC
>NA|NA|TRBV6-1|TRBJ1-1
CASSEVGAPVAFF
TGTGCCAGCAGTGAAGTGGGGGCGCCTGTGGCTTTCTTT
>TRBD2|NA|TRBV5-1|TRBJ2-7
CASSFPGTSGRYEQYF
TGCGCCAGCAGCTTCCCCGGGACTAGCGGGCGCTACGAGCAGTACTTC
>NA|NA|TRBV30|TRBJ1-1
CAWSQIMNTEAFF
TGTGCCTGGAGTCAGATCATGAACACTGAAGCTTTCTTT
>NA|NA|TRBV9|TRBJ1-6
CASSVTQDQGINSPLHF
TGTGCCAGCAGCGTAACCCAGGACCAAGGAATTAATTCACCCCTCCACTTT
>NA|NA|TRBV7-9|TRBJ1-2
CASSLATNYGYTF
TGTGCCAGCAGCTTAGCGACCAACTATGGCTACACCTTC
>NA|NA|TRBV2|TRBJ1-2
CASSDRNYGYTF
TGTGCCAGCAGTGACAGGAACTATGGCTACACCTTC
>NA|NA|TRBV7-2|TRBJ2-5
CASSLVAFQETQYF
TGTGCCAGCAGCTTAGTGGCGTTTCAAGAGACCCAGTACTTC
>NA|NA|TRBV6-5|TRBJ1-1
CASWLGTEAFF
TGTGCCAGTTGGCTGGGCACTGAAGCTTTCTTT
>NA|few|TRBV7-9|TRBJ1-1
CASSAGTGTNTEAFF
TGTGCCAGCAGCGCGGGGACTGGTACGAACACTGAAGCTTTCTTT
>TRBD1|few|TRBV4-3|TRBJ1-1
CASRDRGSTEAFF
TGCGCCAGCCGAGACAGGGGGAGCACTGAAGCTTTCTTT
>NA|NA|TRBV6-5|TRBJ2-5
CASISAGAETQYF
TGTGCCAGCATTTCGGCGGGTGCCGAGACCCAGTACTTC
>NA|NA|TRBV25-1|TRBJ1-3
CASSSRGLRGNTIYF
TGTGCCAGCAGCAGTCGGGGTCTTCGCGGAAACACCATATATTTT
>NA|NA|TRBV4-1|TRBJ1-1
CASSQITGLNTEAFF
TGCGCCAGCAGCCAAATAACAGGGTTGAACACTGAAGCTTTCTTT
>NA|NA|TRBV7-9|TRBJ1-1
CASSLTATWGAFF
TGTGCCAGCAGCTTGACAGCTACTTGGGGCGCTTTCTTT
>TRBD1|few|TRBV30|TRBJ1-1
CACWTGVNTEAFF
TGTGCCTGCTGGACAGGAGTAAACACTGAAGCTTTCTTT
>NA|NA|TRBV7-8|TRBJ1-5
CASSLGTAGQPQHF
TGTGCCAGCAGCCTTGGGACCGCCGGCCAGCCCCAGCATTTT
>NA|NA|TRBV19|TRBJ1-1
CASSMNSNTEAFF
TGTGCCAGTAGTATGAACAGTAACACTGAAGCTTTCTTT
>NA|NA|TRBV29-1|TRBJ2-3
CSVSPGTDTQYF
TGCAGCGTTTCCCCTGGGACAGATACGCAGTATTTT
>NA|NA|TRBV27|TRBJ2-7
CASSSRPLGAEQYF
TGTGCCAGCAGCTCCCGACCGCTAGGGGCTGAGCAGTACTTC
>NA|once|TRBV5-6|TRBJ2-1
CASSLGRDEFF
TGTGCCAGCAGCTTAGGTAGAGATGAGTTCTTC
>NA|NA|TRBV4-3|TRBJ2-1
CASSQDEGSSYNEQFF
TGCGCCAGCAGCCAAGATGAGGGGAGCTCCTACAATGAGCAGTTCTTC
>NA|few|TRBV19|TRBJ1-1
CASSARDTEAFF
TGTGCCAGTAGTGCCCGGGACACTGAAGCTTTCTTT
>NA|few|TRBV2|TRBJ2-1
CASSADSSYNEQFF
TGTGCCAGCAGTGCGGACAGTTCCTACAATGAGCAGTTCTTC
>TRBD2|medium-sized|TRBV9|TRBJ2-7
CASSGGLLPGLDYEQYF
TGTGCCAGCAGCGGGGGACTCTTGCCGGGACTAGACTACGAGCAGTACTTC
>NA|NA|TRBV27|TRBJ2-1
CASSLSGYYNEQFF
TGTGCCAGCAGTTTAAGCGGTTACTACAATGAGCAGTTCTTC
>NA|NA|TRBV27|TRBJ2-1
CASTPGAGGNEQFF
TGTGCCAGCACCCCGGGGGCGGGTGGAAATGAGCAGTTCTTC
>NA|NA|TRBV7-2|TRBJ1-1
CASSSNPGPANTEAFF
TGTGCCAGCAGCTCAAATCCCGGGCCAGCGAACACTGAAGCTTTCTTT
>NA|NA|TRBV7-8|TRBJ2-5
CASSPGGRERETQYF
TGTGCCAGCAGCCCCGGAGGTCGAGAGAGAGAGACCCAGTACTTC
>NA|NA|TRBV11-2|TRBJ2-7
CASSFRPDYEQYF
TGTGCCAGCAGCTTTCGGCCCGACTACGAGCAGTACTTC
>NA|NA|TRBV5-1|TRBJ2-2
CASSLRSPGTGELFF
TGCGCCAGCAGCTTGCGGAGCCCGGGCACCGGGGAGCTGTTTTTT
>TRBD1|NA|TRBV5-6|TRBJ1-4
CASSFRTGIVEKLFF
TGTGCCAGCAGCTTCCGGACAGGGATTGTTGAAAAACTGTTTTTT
>NA|NA|TRBV29-1|TRBJ2-1
CSVEQYYNEQFF
TGCAGCGTAGAACAATACTACAATGAGCAGTTCTTC
>TRBD2|once|TRBV4-2|TRBJ2-7
CASSQERGSSYEQYF
TGTGCCAGCAGCCAGGAGCGGGGGAGCTCCTACGAGCAGTACTTC